A single sample gave rise to the 5 T cell receptor beta chains below, sequenced in a study of T-cell memory formation after mild COVID-19. Via MiXCR, TCRdb re-called the 5' RACE reads, giving one row per CDR3 protein. The data hold roughly 220,000 distinct CDR3 sequences, with 9.5% to 10% observed a single time. The specimen was PBMCs or a T cell subset sorted from them (not recorded which). These receptors originate from a man aged 18 to 30 who had mild COVID-19 (a few samples of this study predate the infection). Cell type and time point are not known.

This clonotype was recorded many times. The J gene is TRBJ2-1, the V gene TRBV9; D gene unclear. Between the trimmed V and J ends, which lost 0 bases and 0 bases, there was a span of 10 bases. Germline loops: CDR1 SGDLS, CDR2 YYNGEE. The CDR3 length is 16 residues. CDR3 bases: TGTGCCAGCAGCGTAGGAGGAGACAACTCCTACAATGAGCAGTTCTTC. This sequence encodes CASSVGGDNSYNEQFF.

This clonotype was counted only a few times. The rearrangement joins TRBV4-2 to TRBJ2-3, with TRBD2 as a possible D gene (6 bases). CDR1 is LGHNA, CDR2 YNFKEQ, per germline. V was shortened by 0 bases and J by 0 bases, with 19 bases between the two germline ends. The CDR3 extends over 19 amino acids. CDR3 protein: CASSQDRGGWGVSTDTQYF. The CDR3 nucleotides are TGTGCCAGCAGCCAAGATCGTGGGGGGTGGGGAGTCAGCACAGATACGCAGTATTTT.

This clonotype was recorded many times. The chain uses TRBV5-1 and TRBJ2-7, with TRBD1 matching over 9 bases. The V gene's germline CDR1 is SGHRS and CDR2 YFSETQ. CDR3 length equals 17 residues. J gave up 0 bases and V 4 bases, and 11 bases lay outside the gene matches. For the CDR3, the DNA is TGCGCCAGCAGCGCAGGGGCGGGACAGGGAAGCTCCTACGAGCAGTACGTC. Translation: CASSAGAGQGSSYEQYV.

This clonotype was seen a few times. The genes are TRBV12-3 or TRBV12-4 and TRBJ1-4, with unresolved D. The CDR3 runs to 13 residues. With 4 bases removed from V and 5 bases from J, the gap between germline ends came to 8 bases. The CDR3 protein is CASSWQRNEKLFF. The DNA of the CDR3 is TGTGCCAGCAGTTGGCAACGGAATGAAAAACTGTTTTTT.

This clonotype has at least ten counts. The chain links TRBV6-1 to TRBJ1-1; D gene ambiguous. V lost 2 bases and J lost 4, with 11 bases in between. The CDR3 is 14 residues long. Germline V lookup: CDR1 MNHNS, CDR2 SASEGT. CDR3 DNA: TGTGCCAGCAGTGAATACCGTACGGTCACTGAAGCTTTCTTT. Translated, it gives CASSEYRTVTEAFF.